This TCR beta chain was obtained from a study of a mutant IDH1 vaccine in newly diagnosed glioma. About the study: Patients came in for eight vaccinations, in weeks 1, 3, 5, 7, 11, 15, 19 and 23. Patients under treatment included about 60% males and roughly 40% females and had a mean age of around 43 years. Before enrollment, patients got radiotherapy alone, temozolomide alone, or mostly the combination. Vaccine administration was initiated 4-6 weeks following radiotherapy alone, or with temozolomide cycles.

The germline gives CDR1 MGHRA, CDR2 YSYEKL. CDR3 length: 14 amino acids. V lost 4 bases and J lost 2; bases outside the gene matches: 4. Produced via immunoSEQ multiplex PCR; TCRdb's table is partial and in-frame only. The repertoire holds 25,000 to 30,000 clones, 75% to 90% seen once, with approximately 8.4% in the top ten. Time point denoted: week 23, last vaccination. The vaccine gave 300 ug of a 20-mer mutant IDH1 peptide subcutaneously per dose. Worth noting for this clone: Antigen: not known.

This TCR came from a woman between 18 and 30 years old with glioma. The sample was PBMCs, taken from a glioma patient whose treatment included an IDH1 peptide vaccine. V and J are TRBV4-1 and TRBJ2-7; 8 nucleotides agree with TRBD1. CDR3 sequence: CASSLGGQAYEQYF. As DNA, the CDR3 is TGCGCCAGCAGCCTCGGGGGACAGGCCTACGAGCAGTACTTC.